Given below is one T cell receptor (beta chain) in context. The sample comes from a study of T cells in tuberculosis. Cells were sorted from thawed PBMC rested overnight and stained with GMM-loaded CD1B tetramer, viability dye and anti-CD3. The lipid loaded on the CD1B tetramers was C32 glucose monomycolate from Rhodococcus equi. Study-level results: Some low-affinity tetramer-binding T cells may be absent from this sample.

Germline CDR1 SNHLY, CDR2 FYNNEI. V was shortened by 3 bases and J by 4 bases, with 9 bases between the two germline ends. This CDR3 has 13 residues. Profiling relied on immunoSEQ multiplex PCR, and the TCRdb table lists in-frame clones only, not all of them. The profile shows some 90,000 clones, around 90% of them singletons. The V and J genes are TRBV2 and TRBJ1-2; a weak D match, TRBD1 (5 bases). This sequence was found in an adult woman with latent tuberculosis. The specimen was CD1b-GMM tetramer-negative cells sorted from PBMCs. The CDR3 DNA reads TGTGCCAGCAGTGATAGGGGAGGCTATGGCTACACCTTC. Translation: CASSDRGGYGYTF. Full variable domain (rest looked up from reference TRBV2 and TRBJ1-2): EPEVTQTPSHQVTQMGQEVILRCVPISNHLYFYWYRQILGQKVEFLVSFYNNEISEKSEIFDDQFSVERPDGSNFTLKIRSTKLEDSAMYFCASSDRGGYGYTFGSGTRLTVV.